A selection of T cell receptor beta chains follows, all from one sample in a study of T cell changes during pregnancy in multiple sclerosis. Here immunoSEQ multiplex PCR was the method, and the copy in TCRdb shows in-frame clones only, minus some. The sample lists more than 25,000 clones, around 89% occurring once. This material consisted of CD8+ T cells from peripheral blood mononuclear cells, taken after pregnancy. These receptors originate from a female donor with multiple sclerosis, enrolled in a pregnancy study. Both conserved end residues are part of each CDR3. D genes are given only for firm matches. Size tells how often a clone was seen (once, few, many) or the class of an expanded clone, and some rows leave it out.

CDR3 DNA: TGTGCCAGCAGCGGACCTACTAGCGGGCGGAGCTCCTACGAGCAGTACTTC; CDR3 protein: CASSGPTSGRSSYEQYF; D gene: TRBD2; V gene: TRBV5-8; clone size: once; J gene: TRBJ2-7
CDR3 DNA: TGTGCCAGCAGCCCACGGGAAGCGGGTGAGCAGTTCTTC; CDR3 protein: CASSPREAGEQFF; D gene: NA; V gene: TRBV7-9; clone size: NA; J gene: TRBJ2-1
CDR3 DNA: TGCGCCAGCAGCCAAGAATGGCTAGCGGCATCCTACGAGCAGTACTTC; CDR3 protein: CASSQEWLAASYEQYF; D gene: TRBD2; V gene: TRBV4-3; clone size: NA; J gene: TRBJ2-7
CDR3 DNA: TGTGCCACCAGCAGAGACCGGGACTACCCGTACAATGAGCAGTTCTTC; CDR3 protein: CATSRDRDYPYNEQFF; D gene: TRBD2; V gene: TRBV15; clone size: NA; J gene: TRBJ2-1
CDR3 DNA: TGTGCCAGCAGTGAAGCGATTGCAGGGGTCTATGGCTACACCTTC; CDR3 protein: CASSEAIAGVYGYTF; D gene: NA; V gene: TRBV6-1; clone size: NA; J gene: TRBJ1-2
CDR3 DNA: TGTGCCAGCAGCCCGACAGGGAGCTACGAGCAGTACTTC; CDR3 protein: CASSPTGSYEQYF; D gene: TRBD1; V gene: TRBV7-3; clone size: NA; J gene: TRBJ2-7
CDR3 DNA: TGTGCCAGCAGTTACTCCTCTAGCGACTACGAGCAGTACTTC; CDR3 protein: CASSYSSSDYEQYF; D gene: NA; V gene: TRBV6-5; clone size: few; J gene: TRBJ2-7
CDR3 DNA: TGTGCCAGCAGTCAGGGGACCCAGCCCCAGCATTTT; CDR3 protein: CASSQGTQPQHF; D gene: NA; V gene: TRBV13; clone size: NA; J gene: TRBJ1-5
CDR3 DNA: TGTGCCAGCAGTGATGCGGGAACAGCCGGTGAAGCTTTCTTT; CDR3 protein: CASSDAGTAGEAFF; D gene: NA; V gene: TRBV6-1; clone size: NA; J gene: TRBJ1-1
CDR3 DNA: TGCAGCGCTTCGGACAGCTACGAGCAGTACTTC; CDR3 protein: CSASDSYEQYF; D gene: NA; V gene: TRBV29-1; clone size: NA; J gene: TRBJ2-7
CDR3 DNA: TGTGCCAGCAGATTGGGGGCCGAGACCCAGTACTTC; CDR3 protein: CASRLGAETQYF; D gene: NA; V gene: TRBV7-9; clone size: NA; J gene: TRBJ2-5
CDR3 DNA: TGTGCCAGCAGAGACAGCCATTACGGTCAGCCCCAGCATTTT; CDR3 protein: CASRDSHYGQPQHF; D gene: NA; V gene: TRBV27; clone size: NA; J gene: TRBJ1-5
CDR3 DNA: TGTGCCAGCAGCCTACCACCGGGACTAGCGGACGTCCTCTCCTACGAGCAGTACTTC; CDR3 protein: CASSLPPGLADVLSYEQYF; D gene: TRBD2; V gene: TRBV11-2; clone size: NA; J gene: TRBJ2-7
CDR3 DNA: TGTGCCAGCAGCTCCCGGTGGTACAATGAGCAGTTCTTC; CDR3 protein: CASSSRWYNEQFF; D gene: NA; V gene: TRBV5-6; clone size: NA; J gene: TRBJ2-1
CDR3 DNA: TGTGCCAGCAGTCTCTCGGGACTAGCCCAGGAAGAGGCCCAGTACTTC; CDR3 protein: CASSLSGLAQEEAQYF; D gene: TRBD2; V gene: TRBV28; clone size: NA; J gene: TRBJ2-5
CDR3 DNA: TGTGCCAGCAGCCCAGGGGAGGGACAGGGGGCCTACGAGCAGTACTTC; CDR3 protein: CASSPGEGQGAYEQYF; D gene: TRBD1; V gene: TRBV7-6; clone size: NA; J gene: TRBJ2-7
CDR3 DNA: TGTGCCAGCAGCCAAGATTGGCTAGCGGGAGTCACAGATACGCAGTATTTT; CDR3 protein: CASSQDWLAGVTDTQYF; D gene: TRBD2; V gene: TRBV14; clone size: NA; J gene: TRBJ2-3
CDR3 DNA: TGTGCCAGCAGTGGAAGGACTAGCGGGTCGAGCTCCTACAATGAGCAGTTCTTC; CDR3 protein: CASSGRTSGSSSYNEQFF; D gene: TRBD2; V gene: TRBV2; clone size: NA; J gene: TRBJ2-1
CDR3 DNA: TGTGCCAGCAGCCAAAAGGAACTAGCGGGGCCCTACGAGCAGTACTTC; CDR3 protein: CASSQKELAGPYEQYF; D gene: TRBD2; V gene: TRBV4-2; clone size: NA; J gene: TRBJ2-7
CDR3 DNA: TGCAGCGTTGCGGGAGGCGGGGAGCTGTTTTTT; CDR3 protein: CSVAGGGELFF; D gene: TRBD2; V gene: TRBV29-1; clone size: once; J gene: TRBJ2-2
CDR3 DNA: TGTGCCAGCAGGGCCTTAGGGGATGGCTACACCTTC; CDR3 protein: CASRALGDGYTF; D gene: NA; V gene: TRBV27; clone size: NA; J gene: TRBJ1-2
CDR3 DNA: TGTGCCTGGAGGGCTCAGACACAGGGAGCCGGGGAGCTGTTTTTT; CDR3 protein: CAWRAQTQGAGELFF; D gene: NA; V gene: TRBV30; clone size: NA; J gene: TRBJ2-2
CDR3 DNA: TGTGCCAGCAGTAAACTAGCGGGGTTTTCCTACGAGCAGTACTTC; CDR3 protein: CASSKLAGFSYEQYF; D gene: TRBD2; V gene: TRBV28; clone size: NA; J gene: TRBJ2-7
CDR3 DNA: TGTGCCAGCAGTTCTAGCGGGAGGAACAATGAGCAGTTCTTC; CDR3 protein: CASSSSGRNNEQFF; D gene: TRBD2; V gene: TRBV7-9; clone size: NA; J gene: TRBJ2-1
CDR3 DNA: TGTGCCAGCAGTACCCGGACAGGGGGTTACGAGCAGTACTTC; CDR3 protein: CASSTRTGGYEQYF; D gene: TRBD1; V gene: TRBV27; clone size: once; J gene: TRBJ2-7
CDR3 DNA: TGTGCCAGCAGCTTAATCGTCCGGGACACTGAAGCTTTCTTT; CDR3 protein: CASSLIVRDTEAFF; D gene: NA; V gene: TRBV11-2; clone size: NA; J gene: TRBJ1-1
CDR3 DNA: TGTGCCAGCAGCTTCGGCGTGCTCGAGACTAGCGGAGATACGCAGTATTTT; CDR3 protein: CASSFGVLETSGDTQYF; D gene: TRBD2; V gene: TRBV7-2; clone size: NA; J gene: TRBJ2-3
CDR3 DNA: TGTGCCAGCAGTGCGCGGGACTCAACCTACGAGCAGTACTTC; CDR3 protein: CASSARDSTYEQYF; D gene: NA; V gene: TRBV27; clone size: many; J gene: TRBJ2-7
CDR3 DNA: TGCGCCAGCAGCCAGACAGGGTTTAGGGTTTTTTACTTC; CDR3 protein: CASSQTGFRVFYF; D gene: TRBD1; V gene: TRBV5-1; clone size: NA; J gene: TRBJ2-4
CDR3 DNA: TGTGCCAGCAGCCAAGAGAGGGCCTCAGAGACCCAGTACTTC; CDR3 protein: CASSQERASETQYF; D gene: NA; V gene: TRBV4-2; clone size: NA; J gene: TRBJ2-5
CDR3 DNA: TGTGCCAGCAGCTTAGACAGGGAACAGATCTACGAGCAGTACTTC; CDR3 protein: CASSLDREQIYEQYF; D gene: NA; V gene: TRBV7-6; clone size: once; J gene: TRBJ2-7
CDR3 DNA: TGTGCCAGCGGGACAGGGTATAGCAATCAGCCCCAGCATTTT; CDR3 protein: CASGTGYSNQPQHF; D gene: TRBD1; V gene: TRBV7-9; clone size: NA; J gene: TRBJ1-5
CDR3 DNA: TGCGCCAGCAGCCAGAGACTAGCGGGAGGAGAAGGGACGCAGTATTTT; CDR3 protein: CASSQRLAGGEGTQYF; D gene: TRBD2; V gene: TRBV4-1; clone size: NA; J gene: TRBJ2-3
CDR3 DNA: TGTGCCAGCAGCTTAGGGGCGGGACAGATATTCTATGGCTACACCTTC; CDR3 protein: CASSLGAGQIFYGYTF; D gene: TRBD1; V gene: TRBV7-9; clone size: NA; J gene: TRBJ1-2
CDR3 DNA: TGTGCCAGCAGCTTAGTCGCGGGAAGTTCCTCCGAGCAGTACTTC; CDR3 protein: CASSLVAGSSSEQYF; D gene: NA; V gene: TRBV7-2; clone size: NA; J gene: TRBJ2-7
CDR3 DNA: TGTGCCAGCAGCTTGCTAGGACTCTCCTACGAGCAGTACTTC; CDR3 protein: CASSLLGLSYEQYF; D gene: NA; V gene: TRBV7-2; clone size: NA; J gene: TRBJ2-7
CDR3 DNA: TGTGCCAGCAGCATCTCGGGAGACCCGCACGCGCAGTACTTC; CDR3 protein: CASSISGDPHAQYF; D gene: NA; V gene: TRBV13; clone size: NA; J gene: TRBJ2-7
CDR3 DNA: TGTGCCAGCAGCTTAGCGAGTAGCGGGGGGTACAATGAGCAGTTCTTC; CDR3 protein: CASSLASSGGYNEQFF; D gene: TRBD2; V gene: TRBV7-9; clone size: once; J gene: TRBJ2-1
CDR3 DNA: TGTGCCAGCAGCGTGGGGACTAGCGGGAGGACGAGCTCCTACGAGCAGTACTTC; CDR3 protein: CASSVGTSGRTSSYEQYF; D gene: TRBD2; V gene: TRBV9; clone size: NA; J gene: TRBJ2-7
CDR3 DNA: TGTGCCAGCAGCGGTGGACAGACGCTTAACACTGAAGCTTTCTTT; CDR3 protein: CASSGGQTLNTEAFF; D gene: NA; V gene: TRBV5-6; clone size: few; J gene: TRBJ1-1
CDR3 DNA: TGTGCCAGCAGCTTGGCGTACACCGGGGAGCTGTTTTTT; CDR3 protein: CASSLAYTGELFF; D gene: NA; V gene: TRBV5-6; clone size: NA; J gene: TRBJ2-2
CDR3 DNA: TGTGCCAGTAGTATGTACCTAGCGTCCTACGAGCAGTACTTC; CDR3 protein: CASSMYLASYEQYF; D gene: NA; V gene: TRBV19; clone size: NA; J gene: TRBJ2-7
CDR3 DNA: TGTGCCAGCAGCCCCGCCATTAGCTTCACAGATACGCAGTATTTT; CDR3 protein: CASSPAISFTDTQYF; D gene: NA; V gene: TRBV9; clone size: NA; J gene: TRBJ2-3
CDR3 DNA: TGTGCCAGCAGTTCGACGCGGGAGACTCAGGACGAGCAGTACTTC; CDR3 protein: CASSSTRETQDEQYF; D gene: TRBD2; V gene: TRBV28; clone size: NA; J gene: TRBJ2-7
CDR3 DNA: TGTGCCAGCAGCTTAGGGGGCGAAAAGTCGGTCGCCGGGGAGCTGTTTTTT; CDR3 protein: CASSLGGEKSVAGELFF; D gene: NA; V gene: TRBV7-9; clone size: NA; J gene: TRBJ2-2
CDR3 DNA: TGTGCCAGCAGCCAAAGACAGGGGGCGGAAGGTTATGGCTACACCTTC; CDR3 protein: CASSQRQGAEGYGYTF; D gene: TRBD1; V gene: TRBV5-6; clone size: once; J gene: TRBJ1-2
CDR3 DNA: TGTGCCAGCAGCTTAGGGACAGGGAGACACGAGCAGTACTTC; CDR3 protein: CASSLGTGRHEQYF; D gene: TRBD1; V gene: TRBV7-9; clone size: NA; J gene: TRBJ2-7
CDR3 DNA: TGTGCCAGCAGCACCTGGACTAGCGGGACTATCCAAGAGACCCAGTACTTC; CDR3 protein: CASSTWTSGTIQETQYF; D gene: TRBD2; V gene: TRBV7-9; clone size: NA; J gene: TRBJ2-5